The entry that follows covers one T cell receptor beta chain sequence. The antigen is unknown. The entry originates in a study of post-analysis software for immune sequencing data. For the study at large: Included courses were relapsing-remitting and secondary progressive multiple sclerosis; progressive-relapsing multiple sclerosis was also included.

Study-wide results and caveats: The study found TRBV5-6, TRBV5-1 and TRBV20-1 among five TRBV segments more frequent in patients than controls.

Sequencing libraries made from TCR beta cDNA carried unique molecular identifiers. Some 500,000 cDNA molecules were obtained per 1 to 10 million input T cells. TCRdb processed the PCR reads anew with MiXCR; each CDR3 protein has one entry. The sample has about 500,000 distinct CDR3 sequences, around 40% seen once. Germline assignment: CDR1 SQVTM and CDR2 ANQGSEA. The CDR3 sequence is 16 residues long. V was clipped by 3 bases and J by 2 bases; unmatched bases: 9. The chain employs TRBV29-1 and TRBJ2-7; 11 bases line up with TRBD2. This clonotype was sampled from a girl aged 5-17 years with multiple sclerosis. The material sequenced was blood. The CDR3: CSVELTSGSFAYEQYF. The DNA for the CDR3 is TGCAGCGTTGAGCTCACTAGCGGGAGCTTCGCCTACGAGCAGTACTTC.